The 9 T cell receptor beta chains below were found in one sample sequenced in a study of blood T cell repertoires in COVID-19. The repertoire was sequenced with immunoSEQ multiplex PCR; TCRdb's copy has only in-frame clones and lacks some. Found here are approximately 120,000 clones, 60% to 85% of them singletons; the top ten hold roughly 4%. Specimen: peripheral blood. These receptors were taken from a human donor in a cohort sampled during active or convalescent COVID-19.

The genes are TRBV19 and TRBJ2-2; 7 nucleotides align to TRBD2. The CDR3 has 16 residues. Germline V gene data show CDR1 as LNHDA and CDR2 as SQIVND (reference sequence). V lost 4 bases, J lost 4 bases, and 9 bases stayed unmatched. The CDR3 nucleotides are TGTGCCAGTAGTACCCAGGGCGGGAGTATCACCGGGGAGCTGTTTTTT. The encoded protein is CASSTQGGSITGELFF.

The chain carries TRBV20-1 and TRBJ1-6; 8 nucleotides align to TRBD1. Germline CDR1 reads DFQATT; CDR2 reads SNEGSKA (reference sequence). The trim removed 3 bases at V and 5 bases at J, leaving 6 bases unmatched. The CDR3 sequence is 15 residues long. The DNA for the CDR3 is TGCAGTGCTAGTATCCCGGGACAGGATAATTCACCCCTCCACTTT. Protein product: CSASIPGQDNSPLHF.

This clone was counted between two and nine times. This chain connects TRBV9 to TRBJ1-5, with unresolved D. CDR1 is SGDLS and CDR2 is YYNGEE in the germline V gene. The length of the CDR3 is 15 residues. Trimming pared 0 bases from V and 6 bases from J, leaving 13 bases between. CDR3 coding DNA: TGTGCCAGCAGCGTAGAAGGTATCACGGGTCAGCCCCAGCATTTT. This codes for CASSVEGITGQPQHF. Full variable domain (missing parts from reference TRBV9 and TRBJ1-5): DSGVTQTPKHLITATGQRVTLRCSPRSGDLSVYWYQQSLDQGLQFLIQYYNGEERAKGNILERFSAQQFPDLHSELNLSSLELGDSALYFCASSVEGITGQPQHFGDGTRLSIL.

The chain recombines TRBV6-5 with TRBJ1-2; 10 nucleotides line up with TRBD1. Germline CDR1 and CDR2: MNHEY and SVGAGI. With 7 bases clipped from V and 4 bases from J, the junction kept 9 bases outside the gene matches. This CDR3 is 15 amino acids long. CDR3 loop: CASKPGQGFGYGYTF. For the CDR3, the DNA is TGTGCCAGCAAGCCGGGACAGGGGTTTGGCTATGGCTACACCTTC.

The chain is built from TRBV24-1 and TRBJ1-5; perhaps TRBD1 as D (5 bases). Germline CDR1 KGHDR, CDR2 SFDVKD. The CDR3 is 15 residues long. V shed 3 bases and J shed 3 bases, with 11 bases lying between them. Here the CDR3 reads CATSDVLGLNQPQHF. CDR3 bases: TGTGCCACCAGTGATGTCCTGGGACTCAATCAGCCCCAGCATTTT.

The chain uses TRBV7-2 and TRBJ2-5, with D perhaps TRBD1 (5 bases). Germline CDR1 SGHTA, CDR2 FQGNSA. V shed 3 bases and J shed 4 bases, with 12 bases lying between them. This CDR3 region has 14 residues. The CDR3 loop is CASSFLGRRETQYF. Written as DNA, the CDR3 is TGTGCCAGCAGCTTTTTGGGGCGGAGAGAGACCCAGTACTTC.

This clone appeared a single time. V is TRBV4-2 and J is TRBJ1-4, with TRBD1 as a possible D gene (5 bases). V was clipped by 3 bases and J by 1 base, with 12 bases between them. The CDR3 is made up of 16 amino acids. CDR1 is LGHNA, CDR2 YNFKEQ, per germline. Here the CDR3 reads CASSQDYGGTNEKLFF. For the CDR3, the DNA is TGTGCCAGCAGCCAGGACTACGGGGGAACTAATGAAAAACTGTTTTTT.

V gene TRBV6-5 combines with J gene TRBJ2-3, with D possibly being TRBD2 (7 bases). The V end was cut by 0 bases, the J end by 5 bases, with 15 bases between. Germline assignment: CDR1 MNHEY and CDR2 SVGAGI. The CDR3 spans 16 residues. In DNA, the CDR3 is TGTGCCAGCAGTTACTCTTGGGGGGGCCCCAAAGATACGCAGTATTTT. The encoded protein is CASSYSWGGPKDTQYF.

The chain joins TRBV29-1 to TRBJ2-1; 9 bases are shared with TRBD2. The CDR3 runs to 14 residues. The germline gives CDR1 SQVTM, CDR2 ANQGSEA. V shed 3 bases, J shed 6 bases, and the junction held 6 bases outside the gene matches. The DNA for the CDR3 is TGCAGCGTTGAGGTAGCGGGAGTGGGCAATGAGCAGTTCTTC. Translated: CSVEVAGVGNEQFF.